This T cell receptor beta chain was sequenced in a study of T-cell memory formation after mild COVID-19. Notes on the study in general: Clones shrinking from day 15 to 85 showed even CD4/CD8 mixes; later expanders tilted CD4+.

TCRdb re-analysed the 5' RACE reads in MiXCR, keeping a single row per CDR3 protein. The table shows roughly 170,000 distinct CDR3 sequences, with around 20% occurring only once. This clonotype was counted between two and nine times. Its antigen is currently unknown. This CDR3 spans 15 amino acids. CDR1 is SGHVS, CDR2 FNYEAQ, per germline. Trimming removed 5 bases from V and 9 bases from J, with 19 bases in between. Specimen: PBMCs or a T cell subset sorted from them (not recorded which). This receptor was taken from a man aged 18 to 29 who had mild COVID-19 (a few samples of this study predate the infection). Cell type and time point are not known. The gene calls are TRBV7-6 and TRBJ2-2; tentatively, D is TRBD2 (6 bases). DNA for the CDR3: TGTGCCAGCAGCATTCCTACCGGGAGCAACCGGGAGCTGTTTTTT. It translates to CASSIPTGSNRELFF.